This is a list of T cell receptor beta chains from one sample in a study of blood T cell repertoires in COVID-19. TCRdb keeps only in-frame clones here, not all; method: immunoSEQ multiplex PCR. This sample yields about 190,000 clones, of which approximately 80% are seen a single time; under 15% belongs to the top ten. The material sequenced was peripheral blood. These receptors came from a woman aged 50 to 65 with acute or convalescent COVID-19. The CDR3 runs from the conserved cysteine through the conserved F or W. The D gene is left open where the match is weak. Clone size is given for some rows only: seen once, a few or many times, or a class if the clone is expanded.

d_call: NA; j_call: TRBJ2-1; v_call: TRBV7-7; clone_size: NA; cdr3_aa: CASSFFGGLRGSSEQFF; cdr3_nt: TGTGCTAGCAGCTTCTTCGGGGGGCTTCGAGGTTCGTCTGAGCAGTTCTTC
d_call: NA; j_call: TRBJ2-7; v_call: TRBV16; clone_size: NA; cdr3_aa: CASSLRDTYEQYF; cdr3_nt: TGTGCCAGCAGCCTCCGAGACACCTACGAGCAGTACTTC
d_call: NA; j_call: TRBJ2-4; v_call: TRBV19; clone_size: NA; cdr3_aa: CASSNSDRNIQYF; cdr3_nt: TGTGCCAGTAGTAACTCGGACAGAAACATTCAGTACTTC
d_call: NA; j_call: TRBJ1-1; v_call: TRBV10-3; clone_size: NA; cdr3_aa: CAIRKDSPGTEAFF; cdr3_nt: TGTGCCATCAGGAAAGACTCCCCAGGGACTGAAGCTTTCTTT
d_call: NA; j_call: TRBJ2-7; v_call: TRBV5-1; clone_size: NA; cdr3_aa: CASKSGGLANYEQYF; cdr3_nt: TGCGCCAGCAAATCGGGTGGGCTAGCTAACTACGAGCAGTACTTC
d_call: NA; j_call: TRBJ1-3; v_call: TRBV9; clone_size: once; cdr3_aa: CASSVGQAAGNTIYF; cdr3_nt: TGTGCCAGCAGCGTAGGACAGGCCGCTGGAAACACCATATATTTT
d_call: NA; j_call: TRBJ1-1; v_call: TRBV6-2/TRBV6-3; clone_size: NA; cdr3_aa: CASSMPGTNMNTEAFF; cdr3_nt: TGTGCCAGCAGTATGCCGGGAACCAACATGAACACTGAAGCTTTCTTT
d_call: NA; j_call: TRBJ2-1; v_call: TRBV10-1; clone_size: NA; cdr3_aa: CASSVQGGSYNEQFF; cdr3_nt: TGCGCCAGCAGTGTACAGGGGGGGTCCTACAATGAGCAGTTCTTC
d_call: TRBD2; j_call: TRBJ2-7; v_call: TRBV7-9; clone_size: NA; cdr3_aa: CASSLTRAGAGNEQYF; cdr3_nt: TGTGCCAGCAGCTTAACCCGGGCGGGAGCTGGAAACGAGCAGTACTTC
d_call: TRBD1; j_call: TRBJ1-1; v_call: TRBV6-5; clone_size: NA; cdr3_aa: CASSHRQGARTEAFF; cdr3_nt: TGTGCCAGCAGTCATCGACAGGGGGCAAGGACTGAAGCTTTCTTT
d_call: NA; j_call: TRBJ2-7; v_call: TRBV15; clone_size: NA; cdr3_aa: CATSRGDTGLNEQYF; cdr3_nt: TGTGCCACCAGCAGAGGGGACACAGGGCTAAACGAGCAGTACTTC
d_call: NA; j_call: TRBJ2-1; v_call: TRBV9; clone_size: NA; cdr3_aa: CASSESGGYNEQFF; cdr3_nt: TGTGCCAGCAGCGAAAGCGGAGGCTACAATGAGCAGTTCTTC
d_call: TRBD1; j_call: TRBJ2-3; v_call: TRBV29-1; clone_size: NA; cdr3_aa: CSVVGTGRTDTQYF; cdr3_nt: TGCAGCGTTGTGGGGACAGGCCGCACAGATACGCAGTATTTT
d_call: TRBD1; j_call: TRBJ1-3; v_call: TRBV18; clone_size: NA; cdr3_aa: CASSPDRGTGNTIYF; cdr3_nt: TGTGCCAGCTCCCCCGACAGGGGGACTGGAAACACCATATATTTT
d_call: TRBD1; j_call: TRBJ2-6; v_call: TRBV9; clone_size: few; cdr3_aa: CASSEDRAPSGANVLTF; cdr3_nt: TGTGCCAGCAGCGAGGACAGGGCGCCCTCTGGGGCCAACGTCCTGACTTTC
d_call: TRBD2; j_call: TRBJ2-1; v_call: TRBV27; clone_size: NA; cdr3_aa: CASSLQLAGHNEQFF; cdr3_nt: TGTGCCAGCAGTTTACAACTAGCGGGACACAATGAGCAGTTCTTC
d_call: NA; j_call: TRBJ2-3; v_call: TRBV14; clone_size: NA; cdr3_aa: CASSPLVAARTDTQYF; cdr3_nt: TGTGCCAGCAGCCCCCTGGTAGCGGCCCGCACAGATACGCAGTATTTT
d_call: NA; j_call: TRBJ1-5; v_call: TRBV28; clone_size: NA; cdr3_aa: CASSGEAGTKPQHF; cdr3_nt: TGTGCCAGCAGTGGGGAAGCGGGGACGAAGCCCCAGCATTTT
d_call: TRBD1; j_call: TRBJ2-3; v_call: TRBV24-1; clone_size: few; cdr3_aa: CATEGTERPDTQYF; cdr3_nt: TGTGCCACCGAGGGGACAGAGAGACCAGATACGCAGTATTTT
d_call: NA; j_call: TRBJ1-4; v_call: TRBV24-1; clone_size: NA; cdr3_aa: CATSDDLQGEKLFF; cdr3_nt: TGTGCCACCAGTGATGATCTACAGGGTGAAAAACTGTTTTTT
d_call: TRBD1; j_call: TRBJ1-2; v_call: TRBV10-3; clone_size: few; cdr3_aa: CAISETGGAFRGYTF; cdr3_nt: TGTGCCATCAGTGAGACAGGGGGCGCATTCAGGGGCTACACCTTC
d_call: NA; j_call: TRBJ1-2; v_call: TRBV19; clone_size: NA; cdr3_aa: CASSMNGNYGYTF; cdr3_nt: TGTGCCAGTAGTATGAACGGGAACTATGGCTACACCTTC
d_call: TRBD1; j_call: TRBJ1-1; v_call: TRBV4-3; clone_size: NA; cdr3_aa: CASSQVFNRGPVEAFF; cdr3_nt: TGCGCCAGCAGCCAAGTATTTAACAGGGGGCCCGTTGAAGCTTTCTTT
d_call: NA; j_call: TRBJ2-7; v_call: TRBV19; clone_size: NA; cdr3_aa: CASSFELGYEQYF; cdr3_nt: TGTGCCAGTAGTTTCGAACTAGGTTACGAGCAGTACTTC
d_call: TRBD1; j_call: TRBJ2-7; v_call: TRBV7-6; clone_size: few; cdr3_aa: CASSSAEGAAEQYF; cdr3_nt: TGTGCCAGCAGTTCAGCAGAGGGGGCGGCCGAGCAGTACTTC
d_call: TRBD2; j_call: TRBJ2-1; v_call: TRBV5-1; clone_size: NA; cdr3_aa: CASSLDGSGGPSKFF; cdr3_nt: TGCGCCAGCAGCTTGGACGGTAGCGGGGGGCCCTCAAAGTTCTTC
d_call: TRBD1; j_call: TRBJ2-1; v_call: TRBV28; clone_size: NA; cdr3_aa: CASSSTYSGGNEQFF; cdr3_nt: TGTGCCAGCAGTTCCACGTACTCAGGGGGCAATGAGCAGTTCTTC
d_call: TRBD1; j_call: TRBJ2-1; v_call: TRBV29-1; clone_size: NA; cdr3_aa: CSVGQGIYEQFF; cdr3_nt: TGCAGCGTGGGACAGGGGATTTATGAGCAGTTCTTC
d_call: TRBD1; j_call: TRBJ1-1; v_call: TRBV19; clone_size: NA; cdr3_aa: CASGRRGQGWTEAFF; cdr3_nt: TGTGCCAGCGGACGCCGGGGACAGGGATGGACTGAAGCTTTCTTT
d_call: TRBD1; j_call: TRBJ2-7; v_call: TRBV7-2; clone_size: NA; cdr3_aa: CASSGRDSYEQYF; cdr3_nt: TGTGCCAGCAGCGGTCGGGACAGCTACGAGCAGTACTTC
d_call: NA; j_call: TRBJ1-5; v_call: TRBV20-1; clone_size: NA; cdr3_aa: CSASSATAQHF; cdr3_nt: TGCAGTGCCAGTTCAGCCACAGCCCAGCATTTT
d_call: TRBD1; j_call: TRBJ2-7; v_call: TRBV29-1; clone_size: NA; cdr3_aa: CSVDLGTGPEEQYF; cdr3_nt: TGCAGCGTTGACCTCGGGACAGGGCCGGAAGAGCAGTACTTC
d_call: NA; j_call: TRBJ1-5; v_call: TRBV28; clone_size: NA; cdr3_aa: CASSFFRGGGNQPQHF; cdr3_nt: TGTGCCAGCAGTTTCTTCAGGGGTGGGGGCAATCAGCCCCAGCATTTT
d_call: TRBD1; j_call: TRBJ2-2; v_call: TRBV5-4; clone_size: NA; cdr3_aa: CASSSRDSVNTGELFF; cdr3_nt: TGTGCCAGCAGCTCCCGGGACAGTGTTAACACCGGGGAGCTGTTTTTT
d_call: NA; j_call: TRBJ1-2; v_call: TRBV7-8; clone_size: few; cdr3_aa: CASSLRGDGYTF; cdr3_nt: TGTGCCAGCAGCTTACGCGGGGACGGCTACACCTTC
d_call: TRBD2; j_call: TRBJ2-1; v_call: TRBV29-1; clone_size: NA; cdr3_aa: CSVPSNPSGSWRNEQFF; cdr3_nt: TGCAGCGTTCCATCCAACCCTAGCGGGAGTTGGCGTAATGAGCAGTTCTTC
d_call: NA; j_call: TRBJ1-5; v_call: TRBV28; clone_size: few; cdr3_aa: CASSPGGAWSNQPQHF; cdr3_nt: TGTGCCAGCAGTCCCGGGGGGGCCTGGAGCAATCAGCCCCAGCATTTT
d_call: NA; j_call: TRBJ2-7; v_call: TRBV10-3; clone_size: NA; cdr3_aa: CAISESEGGYEQYF; cdr3_nt: TGTGCCATCAGTGAGTCTGAGGGCGGGTACGAGCAGTACTTC
d_call: NA; j_call: TRBJ2-7; v_call: TRBV11-2; clone_size: NA; cdr3_aa: CASSLQGTTGGEQYF; cdr3_nt: TGTGCCAGCAGCTTACAGGGGACTACCGGGGGGGAGCAGTACTTC
d_call: NA; j_call: TRBJ2-7; v_call: TRBV20-1; clone_size: NA; cdr3_aa: CSAATVSEQYF; cdr3_nt: TGCAGTGCCGCGACAGTTAGCGAGCAGTACTTC
d_call: TRBD2; j_call: TRBJ2-3; v_call: TRBV10-2; clone_size: NA; cdr3_aa: CASSGLAGETDTQYF; cdr3_nt: TGCGCCAGCTCAGGCCTAGCGGGGGAGACAGATACGCAGTATTTT
d_call: TRBD1; j_call: TRBJ1-5; v_call: TRBV7-9; clone_size: few; cdr3_aa: CASSPGGTENQPQHF; cdr3_nt: TGTGCCAGCAGCCCAGGGGGGACAGAGAATCAGCCCCAGCATTTT
d_call: NA; j_call: TRBJ2-3; v_call: TRBV7-9; clone_size: NA; cdr3_aa: CASSSQLARTDTQYF; cdr3_nt: TGTGCCAGCAGCTCACAACTAGCTCGCACAGATACGCAGTATTTT
d_call: TRBD1; j_call: TRBJ2-1; v_call: TRBV7-8; clone_size: NA; cdr3_aa: CASSPWTGWSNEQFF; cdr3_nt: TGTGCCAGCAGCCCCTGGACAGGGTGGAGCAATGAGCAGTTCTTC
d_call: NA; j_call: TRBJ2-7; v_call: TRBV5-5; clone_size: NA; cdr3_aa: CASSDPGASYEQYF; cdr3_nt: TGTGCCAGCAGCGACCCAGGGGCAAGCTACGAGCAGTACTTC
d_call: NA; j_call: TRBJ1-3; v_call: TRBV5-1; clone_size: NA; cdr3_aa: CASRPTAGSSGNTIYF; cdr3_nt: TGCGCCAGCAGGCCGACGGCGGGGAGCTCTGGAAACACCATATATTTT
d_call: NA; j_call: TRBJ1-4; v_call: TRBV5-1; clone_size: NA; cdr3_aa: CASSLSRGNEKLFF; cdr3_nt: TGCGCCAGCAGCTTGAGCAGGGGTAATGAAAAACTGTTTTTT